This TCR beta chain was documented in a study of PD-1 blockade in mismatch repair-deficient tumors. Study context: Enrolled about 2013-2017, patients had progressing, pretreated mismatch repair-deficient cancers of 12 types. Study-level findings and limits: After pembrolizumab, tumor-resident clones rose rapidly, then generally contracted before radiologic responses.

As concerns this clone: What it binds is not known.

Mismatch repair deficiency was confirmed in all patients, by PCR or immunohistochemistry. TCRs were sequenced from a few patients responding to pembrolizumab. TCRdb's copy holds only in-frame clones and misses some; the assay was immunoSEQ multiplex PCR. Of about 39,000 clones in the sample, approximately 80% are singletons; the top ten hold 0.9% to 1.2%. The clonotype was recovered from an adult with mismatch repair-deficient cancer. Sample: PBMCs, taken about 38 weeks after starting pembrolizumab.

CDR3 DNA: TGCGCCAGCAGCCAAGATCTCGGACATCCATCCTACGAGCAGTACTTC. This gives the protein CASSQDLGHPSYEQYF. V gene TRBV4-1 combines with J gene TRBJ2-7, with D maybe TRBD1 (5 bases). Trimming pared 0 bases from V and 1 base from J, leaving 13 bases between. This CDR3 is built from 16 residues. Germline lookup yields CDR1 MGHRA and CDR2 YSYEKL.